The TCR beta chain under discussion was sequenced for a study of shared clonotypes between healthy human individuals. CD45RO-negative CD8 cells positively selected for CCR7 made up the naive population, which excluded terminally differentiated effector memory CD45RA+ cells. Healthy and HIV-negative, the adult donors had no recent acute infections or vaccinations. Concerning this clone itself: The antigen remains unidentified.

Sorted-subset replicate PCR reactions contained roughly 200 ng DNA, corresponding to about 30,000 T cell genomes. Sequenced by immunoSEQ multiplex PCR; TCRdb stores in-frame clones only, minus some. The data contain some 2 million clones, approximately 94% of them singletons. General study findings and limits: The study found lower generation probabilities in non-shared clonotypes than in those shared by all four donors.

This CDR3 is 14 amino acids long. V dropped 2 bases and J dropped 8 bases, with 13 bases sitting between them. Germline CDR1 and CDR2: PRHDT and FYEKMQ (reference sequence). Sequencing input: naive CD8+ T cells sorted from blood. This clonotype was obtained from a man aged 18-30 years in good health. The chain carries TRBV13 and TRBJ2-1; D tentatively reads TRBD1 or TRBD2 (5 bases each). The CDR3 DNA reads as TGTGCCAGCAGCTTAAGGGACCCCCTCGATGAGCAGTTCTTC. Translated, it gives CASSLRDPLDEQFF.